These T cell receptor beta chains were read from a single sample in a study of T-cell reconstitution after alpha-beta-depleted transplantation in children. One entry per CDR3 protein, called by TCRdb with MiXCR from the PCR reads. The data hold 450,000 to 600,000 distinct CDR3 sequences, with under 15% observed a single time. This material consisted of PBMCs, mostly from graft donor cells, taken 360 days after TCRalphabeta/CD19-depleted stem cell transplant. The receptors were gathered from a male patient between 10 and 17 years old who had a stem cell transplant for acute myeloid leukemia, so the T cells may come from the graft donor. CDR3s include the opening cysteine and the closing phenylalanine or tryptophan. Fields, in order: V gene, clone size, J gene, D gene, CDR3 length, CDR3 protein, CDR3 DNA. A D gene is named only where the DNA matches it firmly. Not all rows give a size; the values are once, few, many and, for expanded clones, a class.

V: TRBV20-1
size: NA
J: TRBJ1-2
D: TRBD1
length: 12
CDR3: CSGDRVGYGYTF
DNA: TGCAGTGGGGACAGGGTGGGCTATGGCTACACCTTC

V: TRBV5-1
size: few
J: TRBJ2-2
D: TRBD2
length: 17
CDR3: CASSSGLANTNTGELFF
DNA: TGCGCCAGCAGCTCCGGACTAGCGAATACGAACACCGGGGAGCTGTTTTTT

V: TRBV4-3
size: few
J: TRBJ2-1
D: TRBD2
length: 19
CDR3: CASSRRGLAGVASYNEQFF
DNA: TGCGCCAGCAGCCGACGGGGACTAGCGGGAGTCGCCTCCTACAATGAGCAGTTCTTC

V: TRBV6-2/TRBV6-3
size: many
J: TRBJ2-7
D: TRBD2
length: 17
CDR3: CASSYNRGLAGPYEQYF
DNA: TGTGCCAGCAGTTACAACCGCGGACTAGCGGGCCCCTACGAGCAGTACTTC

V: TRBV20-1
size: NA
J: TRBJ2-6
D: NA
length: 14
CDR3: CSASWGSGANVLTF
DNA: TGCAGTGCTAGTTGGGGCTCTGGGGCCAACGTCCTGACTTTC

V: TRBV13
size: NA
J: TRBJ2-7
D: TRBD2
length: 16
CDR3: CASSLRTSGTSYEQYF
DNA: TGTGCCAGCAGCCTAAGGACTAGCGGGACATCCTACGAGCAGTACTTC

V: TRBV28
size: NA
J: TRBJ2-7
D: NA
length: 11
CDR3: CASSTMYEQYF
DNA: TGTGCCAGCAGTACGATGTACGAGCAGTACTTC

V: TRBV27
size: few
J: TRBJ1-5
D: NA
length: 15
CDR3: CASSLRGLTNQPQHF
DNA: TGTGCCAGCAGTTTACGGGGACTGACAAATCAGCCCCAGCATTTT

V: TRBV25-1
size: NA
J: TRBJ2-7
D: TRBD2
length: 16
CDR3: CASSVPGLAGYYEQYF
DNA: TGTGCCAGCAGTGTGCCGGGACTAGCGGGATACTACGAGCAGTACTTC

V: TRBV7-8
size: many
J: TRBJ1-4
D: NA
length: 14
CDR3: CASSFGGNNEKLFF
DNA: TGTGCCAGCAGCTTCGGGGGAAACAATGAAAAACTGTTTTTT

V: TRBV28
size: NA
J: TRBJ2-6
D: NA
length: 17
CDR3: CASLTRQAPPWANVLTF
DNA: TGTGCCAGCCTTACCAGACAGGCCCCACCATGGGCCAACGTCCTGACTTTC

V: TRBV29-1
size: few
J: TRBJ2-7
D: NA
length: 14
CDR3: CSVEKDRGPYEQYF
DNA: TGCAGCGTTGAAAAGGACCGAGGTCCCTACGAGCAGTACTTC

V: TRBV7-6
size: NA
J: TRBJ2-1
D: NA
length: 19
CDR3: CASSSETLRQASSYNEQFF
DNA: TGTGCCAGCAGCTCCGAAACACTCAGACAGGCGAGCTCCTACAATGAGCAGTTCTTC

V: TRBV2
size: NA
J: TRBJ2-5
D: TRBD1
length: 14
CDR3: CASSGQGWKETQYF
DNA: TGTGCCAGCAGTGGACAGGGTTGGAAAGAGACCCAGTACTTC

V: TRBV7-9
size: many
J: TRBJ2-6
D: TRBD1
length: 17
CDR3: CASSLEQGESGANVLTF
DNA: TGTGCCAGCAGCTTAGAACAGGGGGAATCTGGGGCCAACGTCCTGACTTTC

V: TRBV5-1
size: once
J: TRBJ1-5
D: NA
length: 14
CDR3: CASSLGPLMGPQHF
DNA: TGCGCCAGCAGCTTGGGACCGCTGATGGGGCCCCAGCATTTT

V: TRBV3-1
size: NA
J: TRBJ2-4
D: NA
length: 17
CDR3: CASSQGGTDLAKNIQYF
DNA: TGTGCCAGCAGCCAGGGCGGGACCGACCTAGCCAAAAACATTCAGTACTTC

V: TRBV28
size: many
J: TRBJ2-3
D: NA
length: 14
CDR3: CASRRLASTDTQYF
DNA: TGTGCCAGCAGACGGCTAGCGAGCACAGATACGCAGTATTTT

V: TRBV20-1
size: many
J: TRBJ2-1
D: NA
length: 10
CDR3: CSATDREQFF
DNA: TGCAGTGCTACCGACAGGGAGCAGTTCTTC

V: TRBV28
size: few
J: TRBJ2-7
D: TRBD2
length: 18
CDR3: CASSSGAGGPRLSYEQYF
DNA: TGTGCCAGCAGTTCTGGAGCGGGAGGACCTAGGCTCTCCTACGAGCAGTACTTC

V: TRBV20-1
size: few
J: TRBJ2-5
D: NA
length: 11
CDR3: CSARAMQTQYF
DNA: TGCAGTGCTAGAGCCATGCAGACCCAGTACTTC

V: TRBV6-5
size: NA
J: TRBJ2-2
D: NA
length: 16
CDR3: CASSYPNEVAAGELFF
DNA: TGTGCCAGCAGTTACCCCAATGAGGTAGCGGCCGGGGAGCTGTTTTTT

V: TRBV12-3/TRBV12-4
size: NA
J: TRBJ1-5
D: TRBD1
length: 17
CDR3: CASSTRQGQNSNQPQHF
DNA: TGTGCCAGCAGTACCAGACAGGGGCAAAATAGCAATCAGCCCCAGCATTTT

V: TRBV19
size: many
J: TRBJ2-1
D: TRBD1
length: 13
CDR3: CASSVPRGNEQFF
DNA: TGTGCCAGTAGTGTCCCCAGGGGGAATGAGCAGTTCTTC

V: TRBV28
size: few
J: TRBJ1-2
D: NA
length: 13
CDR3: CASRSTGLGGYTF
DNA: TGTGCCAGCAGGTCTACAGGGTTGGGAGGCTACACCTTC

V: TRBV6-2/TRBV6-3
size: few
J: TRBJ2-5
D: NA
length: 15
CDR3: CASSYGRWGQETQYF
DNA: TGTGCCAGCAGTTACGGGCGCTGGGGGCAAGAGACCCAGTACTTC

V: TRBV28
size: NA
J: TRBJ2-7
D: NA
length: 14
CDR3: CASNLAMSSYEQYF
DNA: TGTGCCAGCAACCTAGCGATGAGCTCCTACGAGCAGTACTTC

V: TRBV5-1
size: many
J: TRBJ2-1
D: TRBD2
length: 18
CDR3: CASSPGLAGKTIHNEQFF
DNA: TGCGCCAGCAGCCCGGGACTAGCGGGTAAAACCATTCACAATGAGCAGTTCTTC

V: TRBV20-1
size: NA
J: TRBJ2-5
D: NA
length: 13
CDR3: CSAGPQSAETQYF
DNA: TGCAGTGCTGGCCCGCAGAGTGCGGAGACCCAGTACTTC

V: TRBV28
size: NA
J: TRBJ2-3
D: TRBD1
length: 18
CDR3: CASSLDRGILFGADTQYF
DNA: TGTGCCAGCAGTCTTGACAGGGGGATTCTGTTCGGGGCAGATACGCAGTATTTT

V: TRBV20-1
size: NA
J: TRBJ2-7
D: NA
length: 13
CDR3: CSARVWQAYEQYF
DNA: TGCAGTGCTAGAGTATGGCAGGCCTACGAGCAGTACTTC

V: TRBV5-5
size: NA
J: TRBJ2-3
D: NA
length: 16
CDR3: CASDQPHYETTDTQYF
DNA: TGTGCCAGCGACCAGCCGCACTATGAGACCACAGATACGCAGTATTTT

V: TRBV29-1
size: few
J: TRBJ2-7
D: TRBD2
length: 13
CDR3: CSAGASGRNEQYF
DNA: TGCAGCGCTGGGGCTAGCGGGAGGAACGAGCAGTACTTC

V: TRBV7-2
size: few
J: TRBJ2-7
D: NA
length: 14
CDR3: CASSLLPVSYEQYF
DNA: TGTGCCAGCAGCTTACTGCCGGTGTCCTACGAGCAGTACTTC